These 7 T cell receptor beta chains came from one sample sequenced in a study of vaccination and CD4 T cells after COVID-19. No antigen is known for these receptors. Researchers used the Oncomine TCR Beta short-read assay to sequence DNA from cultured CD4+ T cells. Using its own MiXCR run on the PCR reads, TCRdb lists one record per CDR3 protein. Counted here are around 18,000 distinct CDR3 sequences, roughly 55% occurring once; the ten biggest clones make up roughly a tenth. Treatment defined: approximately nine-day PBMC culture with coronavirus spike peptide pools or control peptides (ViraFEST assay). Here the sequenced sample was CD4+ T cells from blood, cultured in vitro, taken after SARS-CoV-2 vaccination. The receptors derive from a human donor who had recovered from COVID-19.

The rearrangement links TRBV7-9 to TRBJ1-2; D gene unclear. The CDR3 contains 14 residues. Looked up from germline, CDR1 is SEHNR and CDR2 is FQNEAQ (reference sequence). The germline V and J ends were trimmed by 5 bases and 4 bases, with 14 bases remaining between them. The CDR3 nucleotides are TGTGCCAGCAGCACTCAGGACGGGTCCTATGGCTACACCTTC. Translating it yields CASSTQDGSYGYTF. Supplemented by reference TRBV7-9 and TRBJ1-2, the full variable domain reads DTGVSQNPRHKITKRGQNVTFRCDPISEHNRLYWYRQTLGQGPEFLTYFQNEAQLEKSRLLSDRFSAERPKGSFSTLEIQRTEQGDSAMYLCASSTQDGSYGYTFGSGTRLTVV.

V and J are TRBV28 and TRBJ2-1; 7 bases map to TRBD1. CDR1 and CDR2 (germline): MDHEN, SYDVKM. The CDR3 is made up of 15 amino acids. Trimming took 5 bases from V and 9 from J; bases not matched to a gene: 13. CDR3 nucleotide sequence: TGTGCCAGCAGTCCAGACAGGGTTTTTCAGGGTGAGCAGTTCTTC. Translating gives CASSPDRVFQGEQFF.

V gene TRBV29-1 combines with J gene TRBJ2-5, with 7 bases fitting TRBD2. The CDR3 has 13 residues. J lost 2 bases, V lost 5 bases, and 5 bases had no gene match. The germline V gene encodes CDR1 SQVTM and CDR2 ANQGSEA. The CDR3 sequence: CSVRGTTQETQYF. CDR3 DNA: TGCAGCGTTCGTGGGACTACTCAAGAGACCCAGTACTTC.

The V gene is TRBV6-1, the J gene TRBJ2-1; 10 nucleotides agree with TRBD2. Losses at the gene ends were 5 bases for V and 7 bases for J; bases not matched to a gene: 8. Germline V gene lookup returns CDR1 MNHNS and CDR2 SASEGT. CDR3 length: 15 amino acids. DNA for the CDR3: TGTGCCAGCAGTCAACTAGCGGGGCGGGAGAATGAGCAGTTCTTC. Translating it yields CASSQLAGRENEQFF.

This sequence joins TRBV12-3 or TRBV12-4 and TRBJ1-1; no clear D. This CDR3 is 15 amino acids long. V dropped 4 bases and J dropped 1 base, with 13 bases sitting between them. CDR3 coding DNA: TGTGCCAGCAGTTCCCCGTCACGAGGGAACACTGAAGCTTTCTTT. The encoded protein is CASSSPSRGNTEAFF.

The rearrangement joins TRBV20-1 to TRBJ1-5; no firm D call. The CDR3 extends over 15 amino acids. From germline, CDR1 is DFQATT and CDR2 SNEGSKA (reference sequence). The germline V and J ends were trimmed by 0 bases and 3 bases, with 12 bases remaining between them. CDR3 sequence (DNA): TGCAGTGCTAGAGAAAGGGCGGGTAACAATCAGCCCCAGCATTTT. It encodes CSARERAGNNQPQHF.

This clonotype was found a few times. This CDR3 reads CASSFGRGGNQPQHF. The CDR3 DNA is TGTGCCAGCAGCTTTGGCAGGGGAGGCAATCAGCCCCAGCATTTT. The V call is TRBV7-8, the J call TRBJ1-5; maybe TRBD1 (6 bases). Germline V gives CDR1 SGHVS, CDR2 FQNEAQ. With 3 bases removed from V and 2 bases from J, the gap between germline ends came to 11 bases. The CDR3 contains 15 residues. Based on the CDR3 plus reference TRBV7-8 and TRBJ1-5, the full variable domain is GAGVSQSPRYKVAKRGQDVALRCDPISGHVSLFWYQQALGQGPEFLTYFQNEAQLDKSGLPSDRFFAERPEGSVSTLKIQRTQQEDSAVYLCASSFGRGGNQPQHFGDGTRLSIL.